This T cell receptor (beta chain) stems from a study of blood T cell repertoires in COVID-19. Across the study: Sites across the United States, Italy and Spain contributed samples from acute and convalescent COVID-19. T cells, B-cell-depleted T cells, or PBMCs supplied cDNA or gDNA.

Authors' methods: The assay estimated nucleated cells by amplifying reference gene primers. Libraries were prepared by immunoSEQ multiplex PCR; TCRdb keeps only in-frame clonotypes and omits some of them. Clone size and V and J calls were adopted from that table, with D and trimming inferred from the DNA. Of approximately 230,000 clones detected, roughly 90% appear once; the ten largest clones hold 2.2%. Sequencing used peripheral blood. The source of this sequence is a man aged 25 to 45 who had recovered from COVID-19.

The CDR3 is CASSSQGVYGYTF. The CDR3 bases are TGTGCCAGTAGCTCACAGGGTGTCTATGGCTACACCTTC. This chain links TRBV19 with TRBJ1-2, with D maybe TRBD1 (6 bases). V was cut by 6 bases and J by 4 bases, with 12 bases left in between. Germline V lookup: CDR1 LNHDA, CDR2 SQIVND (reference sequence). The CDR3 is made up of 13 amino acids. Filled out from reference TRBV19 and TRBJ1-2, the complete variable domain reads DGGITQSPKYLFRKEGQNVTLSCEQNLNHDAMYWYRQDPGQGLRLIYYSQIVNDFQKGDIAEGYSVSREKKESFPLTVTSAQKNPTAFYLCASSSQGVYGYTFGSGTRLTVV.